This is a list of T cell receptor beta chains from one sample in a study of shared clonotypes between healthy human individuals. Method: immunoSEQ multiplex PCR; TCRdb's copy keeps in-frame clones and lacks some. Of roughly 1,100,000 clones listed, around 76% are singletons. Sequencing used memory CD4+ T cells sorted from blood. The source is a man aged 18 to 30 in good health. The CDR3 runs from the conserved cysteine through the conserved F or W. The D gene is left open where the match is weak. For some rows the clone size is stated as once, few or many, or as a class when expanded; others skip it.

d_gene | abundance | j_gene | v_gene | CDR3nt | CDR3aa
TRBD2 | NA | TRBJ2-2 | TRBV9 | TGTGCCAGCAGCGACCGACTAGCGGGAGAGAGTACCGGGGAGCTGTTTTTT | CASSDRLAGESTGELFF
TRBD2 | many | TRBJ2-1 | TRBV25-1 | TGTGCCAGCCAACTAGGACTAGCGGGGCAGTTCTTC | CASQLGLAGQFF
NA | NA | TRBJ1-3 | TRBV6-6 | TGTGCCAGCAGCCTGGGAGACAGAGCTGGAAACACCATATATTTT | CASSLGDRAGNTIYF
NA | NA | TRBJ2-7 | TRBV4-1 | TGCGCCAGCAGCCAAGATATAGGAGGGGTCTACGAGCAGTACTTC | CASSQDIGGVYEQYF
NA | NA | TRBJ2-5 | TRBV5-6 | TGTGCCAGCAGCTTGCGTGAGACCCAGTACTTC | CASSLRETQYF
TRBD2 | NA | TRBJ2-7 | TRBV5-6 | TGTGCCAGCAGTTTAGCGGGAGTCCCCTACGAGCAGTACTTC | CASSLAGVPYEQYF
TRBD1 | NA | TRBJ1-1 | TRBV19 | TGTGCCAGTAGTTCCGGGACAGGGTTCACTGAAGCTTTCTTT | CASSSGTGFTEAFF
NA | NA | TRBJ1-2 | TRBV5-4 | TGTGCCAGCAGCCAGGATCAGTATGGCTACACCTTC | CASSQDQYGYTF
NA | NA | TRBJ2-5 | TRBV10-3 | TGTGCCATCAGGGGGGACGTAGCACAAGAGACCCAGTACTTC | CAIRGDVAQETQYF
NA | NA | TRBJ1-1 | TRBV28 | TGTGCCAGCAGTTTAGGGGCAGGGATGAACACTGAAGCTTTCTTT | CASSLGAGMNTEAFF
TRBD1 | NA | TRBJ2-1 | TRBV10-3 | TGTGCCATCAGAGCGGACAGGGCTAATGAGCAGTTCTTC | CAIRADRANEQFF
NA | few | TRBJ2-7 | TRBV28 | TGTGCCAGCAGTTCGACCGATTTCGAGCAGTACTTC | CASSSTDFEQYF
NA | few | TRBJ2-5 | TRBV6-5 | TGTGCCAGCAAGGAGGGGTCAAGTGGGACCCAGTACTTC | CASKEGSSGTQYF
NA | few | TRBJ2-7 | TRBV7-2 | TGTGCCAGCAGCTTCCCCAAAGGGACTCCAAACTACGAGCAGTACTTC | CASSFPKGTPNYEQYF
NA | many | TRBJ1-5 | TRBV2 | TGTGCCAGCAGTGACACAGGGAAAGGGACTCAGCCCCAGCATTTT | CASSDTGKGTQPQHF
TRBD1 | NA | TRBJ2-5 | TRBV25-1 | TGTGCCAGCAGTGAGCCAGGGGGCTGGGAGACCCAGTACTTC | CASSEPGGWETQYF
TRBD1 | NA | TRBJ2-7 | TRBV7-9 | TGTGCCAGCAGCTTACCCGGACAGGAGCCCTACGAGCAGTACTTC | CASSLPGQEPYEQYF
NA | many | TRBJ2-7 | TRBV7-9 | TGTGCCAGCAGCCACGATTTGACAGGCGGGTCCTTAAGGTACTTC | CASSHDLTGGSLRYF
TRBD1 | few | TRBJ1-1 | TRBV7-6 | TGTGCCAGCAGCTCCCGACAGGGAATCACTGAAGCTTTCTTT | CASSSRQGITEAFF
NA | once | TRBJ1-4 | TRBV29-1 | TGCAGCGCGCAGGGGTTTAGTAATGAAAAACTGTTTTTT | CSAQGFSNEKLFF
TRBD1 | NA | TRBJ1-1 | TRBV12-5 | TGTGCTAGTGGTTTGCTACTGGGACAGGGGACGGAAAACACTGAAGCTTTCTTT | CASGLLLGQGTENTEAFF
NA | NA | TRBJ2-6 | TRBV5-6 | TGTGCCAGCAGCTTGGCGGTCACGGCTGGGGCCAACGTCCTGACTTTC | CASSLAVTAGANVLTF
NA | NA | TRBJ2-5 | TRBV2 | TGTGCCAGCAGCCCAAGGGCGATAGAGACCCAGTACTTC | CASSPRAIETQYF
TRBD2 | NA | TRBJ2-1 | TRBV2 | TGTGCCAGCAGTGGAAGCGGGGGGGGTAACAATGAGCAGTTCTTC | CASSGSGGGNNEQFF
TRBD1 | NA | TRBJ2-2 | TRBV5-1 | TGCGCCAGCAGCCTGGGGACAGGCCACGCCGGGGAGCTGTTTTTT | CASSLGTGHAGELFF
TRBD1 | NA | TRBJ2-7 | TRBV6-1 | TGTGCCAGCAGTGATCAGGGGGCGACCTACGAGCAGTACTTC | CASSDQGATYEQYF
TRBD1 | once | TRBJ2-2 | TRBV19 | TGTGCCAGTAGTATCCCCTTGACAGGGGTGTTTTTT | CASSIPLTGVFF
TRBD1 | few | TRBJ1-2 | TRBV15 | TGTGCCACCAGCAGAGACCCTCGACAGGGGGCGTATGGCTACACCTTC | CATSRDPRQGAYGYTF
TRBD1 | once | TRBJ2-3 | TRBV6-4 | TGTGCCAGCAGTTCACAGGGGGCTGGAGATACGCAGTATTTT | CASSSQGAGDTQYF
TRBD2 | NA | TRBJ2-1 | TRBV11-3 | TGTGCCAGCAGCCACGGGACTAGCGGGGGGGCTATAGGCGATGAGCAGTTCTTC | CASSHGTSGGAIGDEQFF
NA | many | TRBJ1-6 | TRBV4-3 | TGCGCCAGCAGCCAAGGGACTAATTCACCCCTCCACTTT | CASSQGTNSPLHF
NA | NA | TRBJ1-2 | TRBV11-2 | TGTGCCAGCAGCTCCCAGATCGCAGGGGCGGATGGCTACACCTTC | CASSSQIAGADGYTF
NA | NA | TRBJ2-7 | TRBV5-1 | TGCGCCAGCAGCTTGTATCATAGTGGTGGCTACGAGCAGTACTTC | CASSLYHSGGYEQYF
NA | NA | TRBJ1-2 | TRBV15 | TGTGCCACCAGCAGAGGCTTGGGTGTCCCCTCCTATGGCTACACCTTC | CATSRGLGVPSYGYTF
NA | NA | TRBJ2-5 | TRBV5-8 | TGTGCCAGCAGCTCTAAGACCCAGTACTTC | CASSSKTQYF
NA | few | TRBJ2-5 | TRBV18 | TGTGCCAGCTCACAAAATGGGGGAGCGCAAGAGACCCAGTACTTC | CASSQNGGAQETQYF
NA | once | TRBJ1-4 | TRBV5-8 | TGTGCCAGCAGCTTGGGGGCAGCAACTAATGAAAAACTGTTTTTT | CASSLGAATNEKLFF
NA | NA | TRBJ2-7 | TRBV5-3 | TGTGCCAGAAGCCTAAGGAGGGGAATCTACGAGCAGTACTTC | CARSLRRGIYEQYF
TRBD1 | NA | TRBJ2-3 | TRBV5-1 | TGCGCCAGCAGCTTGGGGGACAGGGGGCTTGGCACAGATACGCAGTATTTT | CASSLGDRGLGTDTQYF
NA | NA | TRBJ2-7 | TRBV6-1 | TGTGCCAGCAGCGAAGGAGTGTGGGCAGCCTACGAGCAGTACTTC | CASSEGVWAAYEQYF
NA | NA | TRBJ2-3 | TRBV27 | TGTGCCAGCAGTTTATCGAATCTAGCAGGTACAGATACGCAGTATTTT | CASSLSNLAGTDTQYF
NA | NA | TRBJ2-5 | TRBV6-5 | TGTGCCAGCAGTGTGGGATTGAGTGTAGCAGAGACCCAGTACTTC | CASSVGLSVAETQYF
NA | NA | TRBJ2-2 | TRBV28 | TGTGCCATGGCAGCGAACACCGGGGAGCTGTTTTTT | CAMAANTGELFF
NA | NA | TRBJ2-3 | TRBV5-4 | TGTGCCAGCAGCTTAGTTAGCACAGATACGCAGTATTTT | CASSLVSTDTQYF
NA | NA | TRBJ1-2 | TRBV6-1 | TGTGCCAGCAGTGAATCTTTTTGGCAGGGGTTCTCCATAGGGTATGGCTACACCTTC | CASSESFWQGFSIGYGYTF
NA | once | TRBJ1-2 | TRBV15 | TGTGCCACCAGCAAAGACCGACCCAAGGGCGGCTACACCTTC | CATSKDRPKGGYTF
NA | few | TRBJ1-1 | TRBV29-1 | TGCAGCGTTGGCCGAGGGTCCGGGGCAACTGAAGCTTTCTTT | CSVGRGSGATEAFF
NA | NA | TRBJ2-7 | TRBV9 | TGTGCCAGCAGCCCCCGGCCGACAACCTACGAGCAGTACTTC | CASSPRPTTYEQYF
NA | few | TRBJ2-3 | TRBV5-4 | TGTGCCGCGACGGCAGGGAGCACAGATACGCAGTATTTT | CAATAGSTDTQYF
TRBD1 | once | TRBJ1-2 | TRBV28 | TGTGCCAGCAGCCTAACAGGGGGCGGATATGGCTACACCTTC | CASSLTGGGYGYTF
TRBD1 | NA | TRBJ2-3 | TRBV5-1 | TGCGCCAGCAGCTTGGGACAGGGAGATACGCAGTATTTT | CASSLGQGDTQYF
TRBD1 | NA | TRBJ1-2 | TRBV5-6 | TGTGCCAGCAGCTCGATCCCCGACAGGGGGACTGGCTACACCTTC | CASSSIPDRGTGYTF